These 25 T cell receptor beta chains were sequenced from one sample in a study of identical twins. Each CDR3 protein gets one entry after TCRdb re-called the 5' RACE reads with MiXCR. The sample consists of 550,000 to 800,000 distinct CDR3 sequences, under 8.5% of them appearing once. The same specimen was also included in a second study, on yellow fever vaccine responses in identical twins.

Sequenced sample: PBMCs. These TCRs come from a woman aged 18-29 years in good health.

This clonotype came up many times. The rearrangement uses TRBV12-3 or TRBV12-4 and TRBJ1-3; D gene uncertain. The V gene lost 10 bases and the J gene lost 2 bases, with 12 bases spanning the gap. The CDR3 length is 13 residues. The CDR3 DNA reads as TGTGCCACCTCAAAATTCGCTGGAAACACCATATATTTT. This translates into CATSKFAGNTIYF.

This chain uses TRBV27 with TRBJ1-5; maybe TRBD1 (6 bases). From germline, CDR1 is MNHEY and CDR2 SMNVEV (reference sequence). The CDR3 sequence is 13 residues long. V shed 4 bases and J shed 15 bases, with 19 bases lying between them. This CDR3 is CASSSGRIRGLHF. CDR3 coding DNA: TGTGCCAGCAGTTCCGGGAGAATCAGGGGTTTGCATTTT.

The genes are TRBV18 and TRBJ2-7; 7 bases fit TRBD1. J gave up 4 bases and V 4 bases, and 13 bases lay outside the gene matches. The CDR3 is 16 amino acids. The germline CDR1 and CDR2 sequences are KGHSH and LQKENI. CDR3 loop: CASSQNRGPAPYEQYV. In nucleotides, the CDR3 is TGTGCCAGCTCACAAAACAGGGGTCCTGCACCTTACGAGCAGTACGTC.

This clonotype was seen a few times. Germline is not matched at one junction end, which may reflect a read error. This chain's CDR3 is CASSLGYGRADTQYF. The CDR3 nucleotides read TGTGCCAGCAGTTTGGGTTACGGGAGAGCAGATACGCAGTATTTT. The chain employs TRBV5-6 and TRBJ2-3; D possibly corresponds to TRBD2 (6 bases). From germline, CDR1 is SGHDT and CDR2 YYEEEE. The CDR3 contains 15 residues. The full variable domain, completed using reference TRBV5-6 and TRBJ2-3, is DAGVTQSPTHLIKTRGQQVTLRCSPKSGHDTVSWYQQALGQGPQFIFQYYEEEERQRGNFPDRFSGHQFPNYSSELNVNALLLGDSALYLCASSLGYGRADTQYFGPGTRLTVL.

This clonotype has only one observation. The gene calls are TRBV7-9 and TRBJ2-7, with 7 bases fitting TRBD1. Trimming at V came to 5 bases and at J to 2 bases, leaving 9 bases not matched to a gene. The length of the CDR3 is 15 residues. From germline, CDR1 is SEHNR and CDR2 FQNEAQ (reference sequence). The CDR3 DNA reads TGTGCCAGCAGCGGGACAGTGCTGAGTCCCTACGAGCAGTACTTC. Its protein product is CASSGTVLSPYEQYF. Drawing the rest from reference TRBV7-9 and TRBJ2-7, the complete variable domain is DTGVSQNPRHKITKRGQNVTFRCDPISEHNRLYWYRQTLGQGPEFLTYFQNEAQLEKSRLLSDRFSAERPKGSFSTLEIQRTEQGDSAMYLCASSGTVLSPYEQYFGPGTRLTVT.

In this sample, this clonotype turned up many times. The chain couples TRBV11-2 to TRBJ2-1; D unclear. V lost 3 bases to trimming and J lost 7 bases, with 13 bases between them. Germline CDR1 is SGHAT and CDR2 is FQNNGV. This CDR3 region has 14 residues. The CDR3 region is CASSLFRVGNEQFF. The CDR3 coding sequence is TGTGCCAGCAGCTTGTTCCGAGTTGGGAATGAGCAGTTCTTC.

The chain has TRBV28 and TRBJ2-2; 8 bases are a match to TRBD2. J lost 4 bases, V lost 10 bases, and 20 bases had no gene match. CDR3 length equals 18 residues. Germline assignment: CDR1 MDHEN and CDR2 SYDVKM. For the CDR3, the DNA is TGTGCCATCTGTTTATGGCTCAGCGGGGGCAAGGGCACCGGGGAGCTGTTTTTT. Its translation is CAICLWLSGGKGTGELFF.

The chain joins TRBV15 to TRBJ2-3; 9 bases match TRBD2. V lost 4 bases, J lost 1 base, and 12 bases stayed unmatched. CDR3 size: 18 residues. Germline loops: CDR1 LNHNV, CDR2 YYDKDF (reference sequence). CDR3 DNA: TGTGCCACCAGCACGGACCTTAGCGGGAGAAGGGGCACAGATACGCAGTATTTT. Translation gives CATSTDLSGRRGTDTQYF.

This clonotype occurred many times. The chain uses TRBV5-1 and TRBJ2-1; no clear D gene. Deletions cut 6 bases from V and 6 bases from J, with 13 bases between. Germline V gene sequence: CDR1 SGHRS, CDR2 YFSETQ. The CDR3 totals 13 residues. CDR3 sequence: CASTSDGFNEQFF. The CDR3 bases are TGCGCCAGCACCTCGGACGGGTTCAATGAGCAGTTCTTC.

This clonotype showed up just a few times. The chain uses TRBV7-9 and TRBJ2-6, with D hard to call. Germline V gene lookup returns CDR1 SEHNR and CDR2 FQNEAQ (reference sequence). V was shortened by 3 bases and J by 0 bases, with 9 bases between the two germline ends. This CDR3 region has 16 residues. CDR3: CASSFLALSGANVLTF. In nucleotides, the CDR3 is TGTGCCAGCAGCTTTTTAGCCCTCTCTGGGGCCAACGTCCTGACTTTC.

The V and J genes are TRBV11-2 and TRBJ2-7; TRBD1 aligns across 12 bases. After removal of 1 base from V and 12 bases from J, the junction contained 10 bases not matched to a gene. The CDR3 is 15 amino acids. The V gene's germline CDR1 is SGHAT and CDR2 FQNNGV. The CDR3 here is CASSLGTGTGGFMYV. The CDR3 DNA reads TGTGCCAGCAGCTTAGGGACCGGGACAGGGGGCTTTATGTACGTC.

The sample holds a few counts of this clonotype. The chain links TRBV20-1 to TRBJ2-3; unclear D gene. Germline values: CDR1 DFQATT, CDR2 SNEGSKA (reference sequence). V lost 5 bases to trimming and J lost 2 bases, with 17 bases between them. The CDR3 is 15 amino acids. The CDR3 loop is CSAQQQRRVTDTQYF. DNA of the CDR3: TGCAGTGCTCAGCAGCAGCGCCGGGTCACAGATACGCAGTATTTT.

Remarks on this clonotype: One end of the junction is discordant with germline, which a read error may explain. The genes are TRBV24-1 and TRBJ2-1, with a possible D match to TRBD2 (6 bases). Germline V CDR1 and CDR2: KGHDR, SFDVKD. CDR3 length: 16 amino acids. As DNA, the CDR3 is TGTGCCACCAGTGATTTAGCGGGCCCCTCCTACAGTGAGCAGTTCTTC. Protein sequence: CATSDLAGPSYSEQFF.

At least ten counts were recorded for this clonotype. This chain joins TRBV4-1 and TRBJ2-3; D remains unclear. Germline assignment: CDR1 MGHRA and CDR2 YSYEKL. Trimming stripped 4 bases from V and 0 bases from J, with 11 bases between. The CDR3 is 15 residues long. The CDR3 loop is CASSLRVGSTDTQYF. CDR3 coding DNA: TGCGCCAGCAGCCTAAGGGTAGGGAGCACAGATACGCAGTATTTT.

This clonotype has ten or more counts. The chain joins TRBV7-6 to TRBJ2-1; the match to TRBD2 covers 8 bases. This CDR3 spans 15 amino acids. Germline values: CDR1 SGHVS, CDR2 FNYEAQ. V lost 2 bases and J lost 5; bases outside the gene matches: 5. The CDR3 region has the DNA TGTGCCAGCAGCTTATCCACGGGAGGGGACAATGAGCAGTTCTTC. As protein: CASSLSTGGDNEQFF.

This clonotype was seen many times. The genes are TRBV5-1 and TRBJ2-1; tentatively, D is TRBD2 (5 bases). Germline lookup yields CDR1 SGHRS and CDR2 YFSETQ. V was shortened by 1 base and J by 2 bases, with 13 bases between the two germline ends. This CDR3 contains 16 residues. Here the CDR3 DNA reads TGCGCCAGCAGCTTGTTCGGGGAGCGCACCTACAATGAGCAGTTCTTC. Encoded protein: CASSLFGERTYNEQFF.

At least ten counts were recorded for this clonotype. The V gene is TRBV27, the J gene TRBJ1-2; D is perhaps TRBD1 (5 bases). Per germline, CDR1 MNHEY and CDR2 SMNVEV (reference sequence). V gave up 5 bases and J gave up 7 bases, with 14 bases separating them. CDR3 size: 13 residues. CDR3 in DNA: TGTGCCAGCAGTCCCCCAGGGAGAGCTGGCTACACCTTC. This codes for CASSPPGRAGYTF.

This chain uses TRBV5-1 with TRBJ2-3; unclear D gene. Between the trimmed V and J ends, which lost 2 bases and 4 bases, there was a span of 11 bases. Per the germline V gene, CDR1 is SGHRS and CDR2 is YFSETQ. CDR3 length: 14 amino acids. The CDR3: CASSLNLVSDTQYF. The CDR3, as DNA: TGCGCCAGCAGCTTAAATCTTGTCTCAGATACGCAGTATTTT.

The chain carries TRBV15 and TRBJ2-7; D may be TRBD1 (6 bases). The germline CDR1 and CDR2 sequences are LNHNV and YYDKDF (reference sequence). The V and J ends lost 3 bases and 7 bases respectively, with 13 bases between them. The CDR3 loop spans 13 amino acids. The DNA of the CDR3 is TGTGCCACCAGCAGTAGACAGGTCGAGGAGCAGTACTTC. Translated, it gives CATSSRQVEEQYF. The full variable domain, with the rest looked up from reference TRBV15 and TRBJ2-7, is DAMVIQNPRYQVTQFGKPVTLSCSQTLNHNVMYWYQQKSSQAPKLLFHYYDKDFNNEADTPDNFQSRRPNTSFCFLDIRSPGLGDTAMYLCATSSRQVEEQYFGPGTRLTVT.

The CDR3 is CASSRLAGPFTDTQYF. The CDR3 DNA is TGTGCCAGCAGCCGACTAGCGGGCCCTTTTACAGATACGCAGTATTTT. The gene calls are TRBV2 and TRBJ2-3, with 10 bases that match TRBD2. V gave up 6 bases and J gave up 3 bases; unmatched junction bases: 9. The CDR3 totals 16 residues. Germline CDR1 SNHLY, CDR2 FYNNEI.

This clonotype was observed a few times. The chain employs TRBV20-1 and TRBJ1-1; TRBD1 aligns across 7 bases. The junction had 16 bases not matched to a gene; V was cut back by 3 bases and J by 3 bases. The germline CDR1 and CDR2 sequences are DFQATT and SNEGSKA (reference sequence). This CDR3 has 17 amino acids. The CDR3 loop reads CSASWDTDRVRDTEAFF. The CDR3 DNA sequence: TGCAGTGCTAGTTGGGATACCGACAGGGTGCGAGACACTGAAGCTTTCTTT.

This clonotype was detected many times. V and J are TRBV3-1 and TRBJ1-1; TRBD1 agrees at 8 bases. Germline V gene lookup returns CDR1 LGHDT and CDR2 YNNKEL (reference sequence). The junction had 5 bases not matched to a gene; V was cut back by 7 bases and J by 1 base. This CDR3 is built from 14 residues. The CDR3 DNA reads TGTGCCAGCACCTCTGGACAGGGGAACACTGAAGCTTTCTTT. It is translated as CASTSGQGNTEAFF.

The chain links TRBV7-6 to TRBJ1-3, with 7 positions matching TRBD1. CDR3 size: 19 residues. V shed 5 bases, J shed 1 base, and the junction held 17 bases outside the gene matches. Germline V gives CDR1 SGHVS, CDR2 FNYEAQ. CDR3 in DNA: TGTGCCAGCAGCATATCACAGACAGGGCCGGCCCAATCTGGAAACACCATATATTTT. This translates into CASSISQTGPAQSGNTIYF.

This clonotype showed up just a few times. The J gene is TRBJ2-1, the V gene TRBV28; TRBD2 is a possible D gene (7 bases). Germline V CDR1 and CDR2: MDHEN, SYDVKM. V lost 10 bases, J lost 3 bases, and 16 bases lay in between. There are 14 residues in the CDR3. Written as DNA, the CDR3 is TGTGCCACGAAAGGGGGGGCGAGCTACAATGAGCAGTTCTTC. This gives the protein CATKGGASYNEQFF.

The rearrangement joins TRBV20-1 to TRBJ2-7; D may be TRBD2 (6 bases). The CDR3 contains 13 residues. V was clipped by 3 bases and J by 5 bases, with 14 bases between them. Germline CDR1 and CDR2: DFQATT and SNEGSKA (reference sequence). CDR3 region: CSASGGEGNEQYF. As DNA, the CDR3 is TGCAGTGCTAGCGGGGGTGAGGGCAACGAGCAGTACTTC.